The 22 T cell receptor beta chains presented below share a single source sample, sequenced in a study of graft-versus-host responses after intestinal transplantation. Antigen specificity for these receptors is unknown. Measured with immunoSEQ multiplex PCR; TCRdb has only the in-frame clones, and not every one. The data contain over 100,000 clones, just over 90% of them seen just once; the ten biggest clones take up 0.2% to 0.25%. Sequenced here: unstimulated CD4+ T cells sorted from spleen or lymph node cells, sampled before transplant. Source of these receptors: a human donor who was the organ donor for an intestinal transplant.

The V and J genes are TRBV7-2 and TRBJ1-4, with 8 bases lining up with TRBD1. Germline V lookup: CDR1 SGHTA, CDR2 FQGNSA. The J segment lost 5 bases and the V segment lost 5 bases, leaving 4 bases of the junction unmatched. This CDR3 has 14 residues. CDR3 nucleotides: TGTGCCAGCAGCCAGGGGGCCCCCAATGAAAAACTGTTTTTT. This translates into CASSQGAPNEKLFF.

The chain joins TRBV2 to TRBJ1-5; D not certain. Trimming pared 2 bases from V and 1 base from J, leaving 15 bases between. Germline-derived CDR1 and CDR2 are SNHLY and FYNNEI. The CDR3 length is 17 residues. The CDR3 loop reads CASSEFAVSGSNQPQHF. The CDR3 DNA sequence: TGTGCCAGCAGTGAATTTGCGGTGAGTGGGAGCAATCAGCCCCAGCATTTT.

This clone showed up just once. This rearrangement joins TRBV15 to TRBJ1-2, with D uncertain. Trimming left V 5 bases short and J 3 bases short, with 13 bases between. The germline V gene encodes CDR1 LNHNV and CDR2 YYDKDF (reference sequence). The length of the CDR3 is 14 residues. CDR3 amino acids: CATSPPQVYYGYTF. The CDR3 DNA reads as TGTGCCACCAGCCCCCCTCAGGTGTACTATGGCTACACCTTC.

This clone was seen a handful of times. The chain is built from TRBV5-4 and TRBJ2-5; 11 positions match TRBD2. Trimming took 4 bases from V and 0 from J; bases not matched to a gene: 5. The CDR3 runs to 16 residues. Germline V CDR1 and CDR2: SGHNT, YYREEE (reference sequence). CDR3 DNA: TGTGCCAGCAGCCGAACTAGCGGGAGCCACCAAGAGACCCAGTACTTC. It specifies CASSRTSGSHQETQYF.

The chain has TRBV5-1 and TRBJ2-2, with 10 bases lining up with TRBD2. Germline loops: CDR1 SGHRS, CDR2 YFSETQ. CDR3 length equals 19 residues. Trimming removed 1 base from V and 0 bases from J; junction bases left unmatched: 9. The CDR3 coding sequence is TGCGCCAGCAGCTTGTGGGCTAGCGGGAGTTTCGCGAACACCGGGGAGCTGTTTTTT. Translated: CASSLWASGSFANTGELFF.

V gene TRBV10-3 combines with J gene TRBJ2-1; 11 nucleotides align to TRBD2. Germline loops: CDR1 ENHRY, CDR2 SYGVKD. The J segment lost 9 bases and the V segment lost 6 bases, leaving 10 bases of the junction unmatched. CDR3 length equals 15 residues. The CDR3, as DNA: TGTGCCATCAGGGATACTAGCGGGAGATCCGGTGAGCAGTTCTTC. This codes for CAIRDTSGRSGEQFF.

This chain uses TRBV29-1 with TRBJ2-5; the match to TRBD2 covers 8 bases. CDR3 length: 15 amino acids. With 1 base clipped from V and 4 bases from J, the junction kept 8 bases outside the gene matches. The germline V gene encodes CDR1 SQVTM and CDR2 ANQGSEA. CDR3 in DNA: TGCAGCGTTGAAGGGAGACTAGCGCGAGGAGAGACCCAGTACTTC. It translates to CSVEGRLARGETQYF.

V usage is TRBV28 and J usage is TRBJ1-3, with D perhaps matching TRBD1 (5 bases). The CDR3 contains 16 residues. Trimming cost V 3 bases and J 2 bases, with 14 bases left between them. Germline V gene sequence: CDR1 MDHEN, CDR2 SYDVKM. The CDR3: CASSLAGGSAGNTIYF. CDR3 bases: TGTGCCAGCAGTTTGGCGGGGGGATCAGCTGGAAACACCATATATTTT.

A word on this clone: This sample includes further DNA sequences coding for the same CDR3. The chain has TRBV6-5 and TRBJ1-1, with D perhaps matching TRBD1 (5 bases). Per germline, CDR1 MNHEY and CDR2 SVGAGI. CDR3 size: 14 residues. V lost 1 base and J lost 6, with 12 bases in between. CDR3 nucleotides: TGTGCCAGCAGTTACTTGGGGGTGGGGGCTGAAGCTTTCTTT. Translated, it gives CASSYLGVGAEAFF.

The rearrangement links TRBV9 to TRBJ2-2, with D unclear. CDR3 length: 14 residues. Deletions cut 0 bases from V and 1 base from J, with 4 bases between. CDR1 SGDLS and CDR2 YYNGEE come from the germline V gene. CDR3 sequence: CASSVVWNTGELFF. In DNA, the CDR3 is TGTGCCAGCAGCGTAGTGTGGAACACCGGGGAGCTGTTTTTT.

The chain has TRBV28 and TRBJ1-5; 7 nucleotides align to TRBD1. Germline loops: CDR1 MDHEN, CDR2 SYDVKM. The junction had 7 bases not matched to a gene; V was cut back by 5 bases and J by 6 bases. The CDR3 spans 14 residues. CDR3: CASSHDRVSQPQHF. CDR3 sequence (DNA): TGTGCCAGCAGTCACGACAGGGTGAGTCAGCCCCAGCATTTT.

The chain links TRBV6-5 to TRBJ2-7; TRBD2 matches 9 bases. V lost 4 bases, J lost 2 bases, and 0 bases stayed unmatched. The CDR3 runs 13 residues. The germline V gene has CDR1 MNHEY and CDR2 SVGAGI. CDR3 sequence reads: CASSWTSAYEQYF. The CDR3 DNA follows: TGTGCCAGCAGTTGGACTAGCGCCTACGAGCAGTACTTC.

The chain recombines TRBV10-3 with TRBJ2-1, with TRBD2 matching over 14 bases. Germline trimming cut 2 bases from V and 1 base from J; bases unmatched to any gene: 10. Germline lookup yields CDR1 ENHRY and CDR2 SYGVKD. CDR3 size: 20 residues. CDR3 in amino acids: CAISEAPGLAGVRSYNEQFF. The CDR3 coding sequence is TGTGCCATCAGTGAGGCTCCGGGACTAGCGGGAGTAAGATCCTACAATGAGCAGTTCTTC.

The V call is TRBV19, the J call TRBJ2-3; D is possibly TRBD2 (5 bases). The CDR3 totals 17 residues. From germline, CDR1 is LNHDA and CDR2 SQIVND (reference sequence). V shed 3 bases and J shed 6 bases, with 22 bases lying between them. This CDR3 is CASSMRLQRRLPDTQYF. The CDR3 DNA follows: TGTGCCAGTAGTATGCGCCTTCAGCGGCGACTTCCGGATACGCAGTATTTT.

This chain joins TRBV5-1 and TRBJ2-5, with 8 nucleotides matching TRBD1. The V segment lost 0 bases and the J segment 5 bases; nucleotides outside the gene matches: 6. This CDR3 has 15 amino acids. Germline CDR1 is SGHRS and CDR2 is YFSETQ. In DNA, the CDR3 is TGCGCCAGCAGCTTGGAGGGCAGGGGGCACGAGACCCAGTACTTC. Translating gives CASSLEGRGHETQYF. Variable domain in full (rest from reference TRBV5-1 and TRBJ2-5): KAGVTQTPRYLIKTRGQQVTLSCSPISGHRSVSWYQQTPGQGLQFLFEYFSETQRNKGNFPGRFSGRQFSNSRSEMNVSTLELGDSALYLCASSLEGRGHETQYFGPGTRLLVL.

The V call is TRBV5-5, the J call TRBJ1-6; D is uncertain. This CDR3 contains 12 residues. The germline V gene encodes CDR1 SGHKS and CDR2 YYEKEE (reference sequence). Trimming left V 0 bases short and J 9 bases short, with 4 bases between. The CDR3 nucleotides are TGTGCCAGCAGCTTGGACAGTTCACCCCTCCACTTT. Its protein product is CASSLDSSPLHF. Using reference TRBV5-5 and TRBJ1-6 for the parts outside the CDR3, the full variable domain is DAGVTQSPTHLIKTRGQQVTLRCSPISGHKSVSWYQQVLGQGPQFIFQYYEKEERGRGNFPDRFSARQFPNYSSELNVNALLLGDSALYLCASSLDSSPLHFGNGTRLTVT.

In this sample, this clone turned up a few times. J is TRBJ1-1 and V is TRBV25-1; D may be TRBD1 (6 bases). CDR1 MGHDK and CDR2 SYGVNS come from the germline V gene. With 6 bases removed from V and 3 bases from J, the gap between germline ends came to 20 bases. The CDR3 is made up of 16 amino acids. The chain's CDR3 is CASSRGGGGADTEAFF. Here the CDR3 DNA reads TGTGCCAGCAGCCGCGGGGGAGGGGGGGCAGACACTGAAGCTTTCTTT.

The chain links TRBV15 to TRBJ1-3, with unresolved D. The CDR3 spans 16 residues. Germline V CDR1 and CDR2: LNHNV, YYDKDF (reference sequence). V was shortened by 2 bases and J by 2 bases, with 13 bases between the two germline ends. Here the CDR3 reads CATSRPPAHTGNTIYF. Here the CDR3 DNA reads TGTGCCACCAGCAGACCCCCTGCACATACTGGAAACACCATATATTTT. Combining the CDR3 with reference TRBV15 and TRBJ1-3 gives the whole variable domain DAMVIQNPRYQVTQFGKPVTLSCSQTLNHNVMYWYQQKSSQAPKLLFHYYDKDFNNEADTPDNFQSRRPNTSFCFLDIRSPGLGDTAMYLCATSRPPAHTGNTIYFGEGSWLTVV.

The CDR3 sequence: CTSSQVVGSSYNEQFF. CDR3 sequence (DNA): TGCACCAGCAGCCAAGTGGTCGGGAGCTCCTACAATGAGCAGTTCTTC. The gene calls are TRBV1 and TRBJ2-1; the listed D gene, TRBD2, was not tested against the DNA. TRBV1 is a pseudogene. The CDR3 is 16 residues long.

The chain recombines TRBV6-1 with TRBJ2-4; 8 nucleotides agree with TRBD2. The CDR3 is 15 amino acids. CDR1 MNHNS and CDR2 SASEGT come from the germline V gene. V shed 5 bases, J shed 3 bases, and the junction held 6 bases outside the gene matches. The CDR3 coding sequence is TGTGCCAGCAGTTCAATTACTAGCGGCAAAAACATTCAGTACTTC. Encoded protein: CASSSITSGKNIQYF.

The chain couples TRBV5-1 to TRBJ1-1, with 8 nucleotides matching TRBD1. Per the germline V gene, CDR1 is SGHRS and CDR2 is YFSETQ. This CDR3 has 12 residues. The trim removed 3 bases at V and 5 bases at J, leaving 0 bases unmatched. CDR3 DNA sequence: TGCGCCAGCAGCTGGACAGGGACTGAAGCTTTCTTT. Translation: CASSWTGTEAFF.

The gene calls are TRBV7-2 and TRBJ2-3; D is unclear. CDR3 length equals 14 residues. Per the germline V gene, CDR1 is SGHTA and CDR2 is FQGNSA. V was clipped by 0 bases and J by 0 bases, with 4 bases between them. CDR3 sequence: CASSLAASTDTQYF. CDR3 DNA sequence: TGTGCCAGCAGCTTAGCGGCTAGCACAGATACGCAGTATTTT.